This T cell receptor beta chain comes out of a study of beta chain features in type 1 diabetes. About the research overall: The patient and healthy donor groups were comparable for age, gender and cell yields.

Expressed TCRB transcripts were sequenced because the isolated RNA had all been reverse transcribed beforehand. Using immunoSEQ multiplex PCR, the repertoire was profiled, and TCRdb retains in-frame clones only, with some absent. The repertoire consists of about 45,000 clones, with roughly 56% occurring once and the leading ten covering approximately 2%. About this clone: The antigen remains unidentified.

Study-wide results and caveats: HLA influence on TCRB rearrangement stayed unresolved here. Researchers caution that PCR might favor shorter templates, equally among patients and controls.

CD45RO/CCR7/CD25/CD127/CD95/CD27 separated CD4+ naive, central memory, regulatory and stem cell-like memory cells by sorting. The CDR3 is made up of 16 amino acids. After removal of 1 base from V and 3 bases from J, the junction contained 6 bases not matched to a gene. Germline-derived CDR1 and CDR2 are GTSNPN and SVGIG (reference sequence). V gene TRBV30 combines with J gene TRBJ1-5; the match to TRBD1 covers 10 bases. The specimen was Tregs from blood. The TCR comes from a woman aged 18-35 years in good health. The CDR3 spells CAWSAMGQGPNQPQHF. CDR3 coding DNA: TGTGCCTGGAGTGCGATGGGACAGGGGCCCAATCAGCCCCAGCATTTT.